This entry features one T cell receptor (beta chain) sequence. Antigen: not known. Through a sample-barcoded 5' primer and a J-beta primer mix, a second PCR was run for roughly 6 to 11 cycles. One entry per CDR3 protein results from TCRdb running MiXCR on the 5' RACE reads. The sample records about 590,000 distinct CDR3 sequences, less than 35% being singletons. CDR1 is SGHVS and CDR2 is FNYEAQ in the germline V gene. V lost 5 bases and J lost 1, with 11 bases in between. This CDR3 has 14 amino acids. These data belong to a study of blood T cells in healthy people across ages. Notes on the study in general: CMV infection status of these donors was not known.

The receptor was isolated from an elderly woman in good health. The sequencing sample was made of blood. This chain connects TRBV7-6 to TRBJ2-5, with D hard to call. In nucleotides, the CDR3 is TGTGCCAGCAGCGCTACTGGCCCCCAAGAGACCCAGTACTTC. It is translated as CASSATGPQETQYF.